The 17 T cell receptor beta chains presented below share a single source sample, sequenced in a study of blood T cell repertoires in COVID-19. The repertoire was sequenced with immunoSEQ multiplex PCR; TCRdb's copy has only in-frame clones and lacks some. The sample lists a few hundred thousand clones; about 89% were seen once. Material: peripheral blood. The source is a woman aged 45-65 years who had recovered from COVID-19.

This chain joins TRBV6-2 or TRBV6-3 and TRBJ2-7; TRBD2 matches 10 bases. Germline V gene data show CDR1 as MNHEY and CDR2 as SVGEGT. This CDR3 contains 17 residues. The junction had 9 bases not matched to a gene; V was cut back by 2 bases and J by 2 bases. CDR3 sequence: CASSYRGTSGTTYEQYF. In DNA form, the CDR3 reads TGTGCCAGCAGTTACAGGGGAACTAGCGGGACCACCTACGAGCAGTACTTC.

The chain has TRBV11-2 and TRBJ2-3; a possible D gene is TRBD1 (6 bases). This CDR3 has 15 amino acids. V gave up 5 bases and J gave up 0 bases, with 12 bases separating them. Per germline, CDR1 SGHAT and CDR2 FQNNGV. CDR3 loop: CASSEGQASTDTQYF. CDR3 coding DNA: TGTGCCAGCAGCGAGGGACAAGCTAGCACAGATACGCAGTATTTT.

The CDR3 spells CASSQEPRGYQETQYF. The CDR3, as DNA: TGCGCCAGCAGCCAGGAACCTAGGGGGTACCAAGAGACCCAGTACTTC. The rearrangement links TRBV4-3 to TRBJ2-5, with a possible D match to TRBD1 (6 bases). Germline CDR1 reads LGHNA; CDR2 reads YSLEER. V lost 3 bases and J 0 bases, leaving 14 bases between the germline ends. CDR3 length: 16 residues.

The genes are TRBV30 and TRBJ2-5; 8 positions agree with TRBD2. Germline CDR1 is GTSNPN and CDR2 is SVGIG (reference sequence). V shed 2 bases, J shed 7 bases, and the junction held 3 bases outside the gene matches. CDR3 length: 12 amino acids. CDR3 loop: CAWSTAGGTQYF. CDR3 DNA: TGTGCCTGGAGTACCGCGGGAGGGACCCAGTACTTC.

The chain employs TRBV28 and TRBJ2-7; a weak D match, TRBD1 (6 bases). The V gene's germline CDR1 is MDHEN and CDR2 SYDVKM. Deletions cut 2 bases from V and 2 bases from J, with 10 bases between. CDR3 length: 14 residues. The CDR3: CASSLGQPTYEQYF. The DNA of the CDR3 is TGTGCCAGCAGTTTAGGACAGCCTACCTACGAGCAGTACTTC.

The V and J genes are TRBV19 and TRBJ2-1, with D possibly being TRBD2 (6 bases). The V gene lost 5 bases and the J gene lost 6 bases, with 17 bases spanning the gap. From germline, CDR1 is LNHDA and CDR2 SQIVND (reference sequence). The length of the CDR3 is 15 residues. The CDR3 spells CASSSNSGGGNEQFF. CDR3 nucleotide sequence: TGTGCCAGTAGTTCAAATAGCGGCGGCGGCAATGAGCAGTTCTTC.

The CDR3 loop is CASSLMGQDATGYTF. The DNA for the CDR3 is TGTGCCAGCAGCTTAATGGGACAGGACGCGACGGGCTACACCTTC. The rearrangement links TRBV7-2 to TRBJ1-2, with TRBD1 matching over 8 bases. The germline V gene encodes CDR1 SGHTA and CDR2 FQGNSA. V shed 2 bases and J 8 bases; nucleotides not matched to a gene: 10. The CDR3 runs to 15 residues.

The CDR3 sequence is CASSSQGARGNTIYF. The CDR3 region has the DNA TGTGCCAGCAGCTCCCAGGGGGCGCGTGGAAACACCATATATTTT. The rearrangement joins TRBV9 to TRBJ1-3; 8 bases agree with TRBD1. The V and J ends lost 4 bases and 3 bases, in that order; junction bases with no gene match: 6. CDR1 and CDR2 from the germline V gene are SGDLS and YYNGEE. The CDR3 covers 15 residues.

This clone occurred once. The CDR3 sequence: CASSQDIYFQETQYF. CDR3 DNA sequence: TGCGCCAGCAGCCAAGATATCTATTTCCAAGAGACCCAGTACTTC. V gene TRBV4-3 combines with J gene TRBJ2-5, with unresolved D. The CDR3 has 15 amino acids. Germline V gives CDR1 LGHNA, CDR2 YSLEER. Trimming took off 0 bases at V and 1 base at J, with 9 bases between the two ends.

The chain joins TRBV28 to TRBJ2-1; TRBD2 matches at 7 bases. CDR3 length: 13 amino acids. Germline V CDR1 and CDR2: MDHEN, SYDVKM. The V segment lost 6 bases and the J segment 4 bases; nucleotides outside the gene matches: 3. The chain's CDR3 is CASREGGYNEQFF. In nucleotides, the CDR3 is TGTGCCAGCAGGGAGGGAGGGTACAATGAGCAGTTCTTC.

This chain joins TRBV30 and TRBJ1-4; 7 bases fit TRBD1. The germline V gene encodes CDR1 GTSNPN and CDR2 SVGIG (reference sequence). Losses at the gene ends were 1 base for V and 4 bases for J; bases not matched to a gene: 3. CDR3 length: 14 residues. The CDR3 region is CAWSGGGLNEKLFF. The CDR3 nucleotides read TGTGCCTGGAGTGGAGGGGGCCTTAATGAAAAACTGTTTTTT.

The chain carries TRBV9 and TRBJ2-2, with TRBD1 as a possible D gene (5 bases). The V gene's germline CDR1 is SGDLS and CDR2 YYNGEE. Trimming pared 0 bases from V and 3 bases from J, leaving 6 bases between. This CDR3 contains 14 residues. The CDR3 reads CASSVGGDTGELFF. In DNA form, the CDR3 reads TGTGCCAGCAGCGTAGGGGGCGACACCGGGGAGCTGTTTTTT.

This clone was seen once. The J gene is TRBJ2-7, the V gene TRBV19, with 7 bases aligning to TRBD2. The CDR3 is made up of 15 amino acids. V was clipped by 2 bases and J by 2 bases; unmatched bases: 6. CDR1 LNHDA and CDR2 SQIVND come from the germline V gene (reference sequence). CDR3 coding DNA: TGTGCCAGTAGTATAAACAGCGGGGAGACCTACGAGCAGTACTTC. Amino acids: CASSINSGETYEQYF. The entire variable domain, with the rest obtained from reference TRBV19 and TRBJ2-7, is as follows: DGGITQSPKYLFRKEGQNVTLSCEQNLNHDAMYWYRQDPGQGLRLIYYSQIVNDFQKGDIAEGYSVSREKKESFPLTVTSAQKNPTAFYLCASSINSGETYEQYFGPGTRLTVT.

The chain couples TRBV11-1 to TRBJ1-2, with D possibly matching TRBD1 (6 bases). Trimming pared 4 bases from V and 6 bases from J, leaving 15 bases between. Germline V gene sequence: CDR1 SGHAT, CDR2 FQDESV (reference sequence). CDR3 size: 14 residues. The CDR3 loop is CASSSLGGLDGYTF. The CDR3 nucleotides read TGTGCCAGCAGCTCTTTGGGGGGGCTTGATGGCTACACCTTC.

This clone was picked up a small number of times. The V gene is TRBV11-2, the J gene TRBJ2-7; D remains unclear. The CDR3 runs 14 residues. The V and J ends lost 3 bases and 5 bases respectively, with 14 bases between them. CDR1 is SGHAT and CDR2 is FQNNGV in the germline V gene. CDR3 DNA sequence: TGTGCCAGCAGCTTGCTGCGCAGGTTCGACGAGCAGTACTTC. It translates to CASSLLRRFDEQYF.

This chain links TRBV5-4 with TRBJ2-7; D unclear. This CDR3 spans 14 amino acids. The germline V and J ends were trimmed by 4 bases and 6 bases, with 17 bases remaining between them. CDR1 is SGHNT, CDR2 YYREEE, per germline (reference sequence). The DNA for the CDR3 is TGTGCCAGCAGCCGGGTGATAGAAGATGGCGAGCAGTACTTC. Protein: CASSRVIEDGEQYF.

J is TRBJ2-1 and V is TRBV24-1, with 11 bases identical to TRBD2. With V trimmed by 3 bases and J by 4 bases, 4 bases remained unmatched. The V gene's germline CDR1 is KGHDR and CDR2 SFDVKD. CDR3 length equals 16 residues. The CDR3 coding sequence is TGTGCCACCAGTGATCCCGGGACTAGCGGTTACAATGAGCAGTTCTTC. It codes for CATSDPGTSGYNEQFF.